The 24 T cell receptor beta chains in this list originate from one sample, sequenced in a study of T cell repertoires in cytomegalovirus infection (dated by TCRdb to the late 2010s). Sequencing was performed on an Illumina HiSeq 1500. Starting from the raw public reads, TCRdb applied fastp trimming at Q25, assembled clones with MiXCR and retained in-frame beta chains. CDR3 protein duplicates are merged, each entry listing the most common genes and DNA. The table for this sample lists 250,000 to 300,000 distinct CDR3 sequences; approximately 9% of them were counted only once. The ten top clones hold more than 12% of the sample. Sequenced input: PBMCs. The receptors were sampled from a human donor in good health (CMV status not recorded). Some clones in this sample may be carry-over from other donors' samples.

This clonotype was found many times. This chain links TRBV11-2 with TRBJ2-2, with D tentatively TRBD1 or TRBD2 (5 bases each). V lost 2 bases and J 1 base, leaving 14 bases between the germline ends. Germline values: CDR1 SGHAT, CDR2 FQNNGV. This CDR3 has 17 residues. The CDR3 loop reads CASSLSWGPLNTGELFF. The CDR3 coding sequence is TGTGCCAGCAGCTTATCGTGGGGACCCCTGAACACCGGGGAGCTGTTTTTT.

This clonotype has ten or more counts. The gene calls are TRBV7-2 and TRBJ1-3; D gene ambiguous. CDR1 and CDR2 (germline): SGHTA, FQGNSA. This CDR3 comprises 16 residues. V lost 5 bases and J lost 2, with 16 bases in between. The CDR3, as DNA: TGTGCCAGCAGCCCACGGTTGGGATCAGCTGGAAACACCATATATTTT. It is translated as CASSPRLGSAGNTIYF.

Comment on this clonotype: Being one base from a much bigger clone, this may be a read error. The J gene is TRBJ1-5, the V gene TRBV7-2; D is ambiguous. V was trimmed by 5 bases and J by 4 bases, leaving 15 bases between them. Germline V gives CDR1 SGHTA, CDR2 FQGNSA. This CDR3 has 15 amino acids. For the CDR3, the DNA is TGTGCCAGCAGCCTTGGGCATACCCGTAATCAGCCCCAGCATTTT. This sequence encodes CASSLGHTRNQPQHF.

The sample holds many counts of this clonotype. The rearrangement joins TRBV7-2 to TRBJ1-1; the D is unclear. This CDR3 has 14 amino acids. Germline CDR1 and CDR2: SGHTA and FQGNSA. V was shortened by 4 bases and J by 4 bases, with 13 bases between the two germline ends. The CDR3 DNA reads TGTGCCAGCAGCTCGAGAGCAAAGGGCACTGAAGCTTTCTTT. As protein: CASSSRAKGTEAFF.

The V gene is TRBV29-1, the J gene TRBJ2-7; no definite D call. The length of the CDR3 is 12 residues. Germline CDR1 is SQVTM and CDR2 is ANQGSEA. V was pared by 4 bases and J by 2 bases, with 9 bases between. The CDR3 loop reads CSVGQSPYEQYF. The CDR3 region has the DNA TGCAGCGTTGGTCAGAGCCCCTACGAGCAGTACTTC.

This clonotype appeared many times. V usage is TRBV7-2 and J usage is TRBJ1-6, with D perhaps TRBD1 (5 bases). The CDR3 spans 16 residues. V was pared by 5 bases and J by 4 bases, with 15 bases between. The germline V gene encodes CDR1 SGHTA and CDR2 FQGNSA. This chain's CDR3 is CASSPAGTRYNSPLHF. Here the CDR3 DNA reads TGTGCCAGCAGCCCGGCCGGGACGCGATATAATTCACCCCTCCACTTT. The variable domain in full, completed from reference TRBV7-2 and TRBJ1-6, reads GAGVSQSPSNKVTEKGKDVELRCDPISGHTALYWYRQSLGQGLEFLIYFQGNSAPDKSGLPSDRFSAERTGGSVSTLTIQRTQQEDSAVYLCASSPAGTRYNSPLHFGNGTRLTVT.

This clonotype was found many times. The V gene is TRBV7-2, the J gene TRBJ2-3; D gene uncertain. Germline V lookup: CDR1 SGHTA, CDR2 FQGNSA. The length of the CDR3 is 12 residues. V was cut by 2 bases and J by 4 bases, with 4 bases left in between. The CDR3 DNA reads TGTGCCAGCAGCTTATGGGCAGATACGCAGTATTTT. Its translation is CASSLWADTQYF. Based on the CDR3 plus reference TRBV7-2 and TRBJ2-3, the full variable domain is GAGVSQSPSNKVTEKGKDVELRCDPISGHTALYWYRQSLGQGLEFLIYFQGNSAPDKSGLPSDRFSAERTGGSVSTLTIQRTQQEDSAVYLCASSLWADTQYFGPGTRLTVL.

V and J are TRBV19 and TRBJ2-1, with no clear D. Germline assignment: CDR1 LNHDA and CDR2 SQIVND (reference sequence). The CDR3 contains 15 residues. With 3 bases removed from V and 0 bases from J, the gap between germline ends came to 9 bases. CDR3 in amino acids: CASSIVGFSYNEQFF. DNA for the CDR3: TGTGCCAGTAGTATTGTAGGGTTCTCCTACAATGAGCAGTTCTTC.

This clonotype was found many times. The CDR3 nucleotides read TGTGCCAGCAGTTCCCCAGCCGGGACTAGCGGGAGGAACGGGGAGCTGTTTTTT. It translates to CASSSPAGTSGRNGELFF. The J gene is TRBJ2-2, the V gene TRBV7-2; 15 bases agree with TRBD2. After removal of 6 bases from V and 7 bases from J, the junction contained 12 bases not matched to a gene. The CDR3 extends over 18 amino acids. Germline CDR1 reads SGHTA; CDR2 reads FQGNSA.

The chain employs TRBV6-2 or TRBV6-3 and TRBJ2-2; 12 positions match TRBD2. This CDR3 spans 17 amino acids. With V trimmed by 4 bases and J by 1 base, 4 bases remained unmatched. Germline V gene lookup returns CDR1 MNHEY and CDR2 SVGEGT. CDR3 in amino acids: CASSSPSGRGNTGELFF. Written as DNA, the CDR3 is TGTGCCAGCAGTTCCCCTAGCGGGAGGGGGAACACCGGGGAGCTGTTTTTT.

This clonotype was observed many times. The chain uses TRBV6-6 and TRBJ2-5; 10 bases align to TRBD2. Per germline, CDR1 MNHNY and CDR2 SVGAGI (reference sequence). The CDR3 sequence is 16 residues long. V trimming: 2 bases; J trimming: 1 base; junction bases outside the gene matches: 4. The DNA for the CDR3 is TGTGCCAGCAGTTACGGGGTAGCGGGAGGCCAAGAGACCCAGTACTTC. This gives the protein CASSYGVAGGQETQYF.

This clonotype showed up many times. The chain uses TRBV7-2 and TRBJ1-1; D is uncertain. Germline V gene data show CDR1 as SGHTA and CDR2 as FQGNSA. The ends were cut back, 1 base at V and 1 base at J, with 4 bases in the middle. The CDR3 spans 13 residues. This CDR3 is CASSLEGNTEAFF. The CDR3 DNA follows: TGTGCCAGCAGCTTAGAAGGGAACACTGAAGCTTTCTTT.

This clonotype appeared many times. The chain links TRBV7-2 to TRBJ2-3, with 8 bases that match TRBD1. V shed 5 bases and J 1 base; nucleotides not matched to a gene: 8. The V gene's germline CDR1 is SGHTA and CDR2 FQGNSA. This CDR3 is built from 16 residues. CDR3 DNA: TGTGCCAGCAGCCCCCTTGGGGGACAGGGCACAGATACGCAGTATTTT. Translating gives CASSPLGGQGTDTQYF.

V is TRBV18 and J is TRBJ1-5; D may be TRBD1 (5 bases). CDR3 size: 16 residues. V was trimmed by 2 bases and J by 7 bases, leaving 18 bases between them. Germline values: CDR1 KGHSH, CDR2 LQKENI. In DNA form, the CDR3 reads TGTGCCAGCTCACCAGTGGGGCAGGCCGGGGGGCAGCCCCAGCATTTT. Its translation is CASSPVGQAGGQPQHF.

The CDR3 here is CASSSTVGSYNSPLHF. CDR3 DNA sequence: TGTGCCAGCAGCTCGACAGTGGGCTCCTATAATTCACCCCTCCACTTT. The chain is built from TRBV7-2 and TRBJ1-6; D might be TRBD1 (5 bases). Trimming removed 4 bases from V and 0 bases from J, with 10 bases in between. CDR1 and CDR2 from the germline V gene are SGHTA and FQGNSA. This CDR3 region has 16 residues. Full variable domain (rest looked up from reference TRBV7-2 and TRBJ1-6): GAGVSQSPSNKVTEKGKDVELRCDPISGHTALYWYRQSLGQGLEFLIYFQGNSAPDKSGLPSDRFSAERTGGSVSTLTIQRTQQEDSAVYLCASSSTVGSYNSPLHFGNGTRLTVT.

This clonotype was seen at least ten times. The chain joins TRBV4-3 to TRBJ2-1, with a tentative D call TRBD2 (5 bases). V lost 0 bases to trimming and J lost 0 bases, with 9 bases between them. The CDR3 extends over 16 amino acids. From germline, CDR1 is LGHNA and CDR2 YSLEER. This CDR3 reads CASSQDTGSSYNEQFF. Here the CDR3 DNA reads TGCGCCAGCAGCCAAGATACGGGGAGCTCCTACAATGAGCAGTTCTTC.

This clonotype was seen a few times. The chain carries TRBV29-1 and TRBJ1-1; D gene ambiguous. Trimming removed 0 bases from V and 5 bases from J, with 10 bases in between. The CDR3 sequence is 13 residues long. CDR1 is SQVTM and CDR2 is ANQGSEA in the germline V gene. CDR3 loop: CSVEDLRRTEAFF. In DNA form, the CDR3 reads TGCAGCGTTGAAGATCTTCGGCGTACTGAAGCTTTCTTT.

This clonotype came up a few times. The chain combines TRBV4-3 with TRBJ2-7; 14 nucleotides agree with TRBD2. This CDR3 is 19 amino acids long. With V trimmed by 3 bases and J by 5 bases, 15 bases remained unmatched. CDR1 is LGHNA, CDR2 YSLEER, per germline. The DNA of the CDR3 is TGCGCCAGCAGCCAGGGGACACCGGGACTAGCGGGGGCAAGGAACGAGCAGTACTTC. Encoded protein: CASSQGTPGLAGARNEQYF.

This clonotype was counted at least ten times. V usage is TRBV20-1 and J usage is TRBJ1-3; unclear D gene. The CDR3 covers 13 residues. Germline CDR1 is DFQATT and CDR2 is SNEGSKA (reference sequence). Between the trimmed V and J ends, which lost 3 bases and 3 bases, there was a span of 9 bases. The CDR3 loop is CSARGYDGNTIYF. The CDR3 bases are TGCAGTGCTAGGGGGTACGATGGAAACACCATATATTTT.

This chain joins TRBV6-1 and TRBJ1-4, with 7 bases identical to TRBD1. The germline V gene has CDR1 MNHNS and CDR2 SASEGT. V lost 3 bases to trimming and J lost 9 bases; unmatched junction nucleotides: 10. The length of the CDR3 is 15 residues. This CDR3 reads CASSDYRGTSKKLFF. The CDR3 bases are TGTGCCAGCAGTGACTACAGGGGAACCTCCAAAAAACTGTTTTTT.

This chain connects TRBV5-5 to TRBJ2-7; 11 bases align to TRBD1. The CDR3 spans 16 residues. V was pared by 1 base and J by 3 bases, with 6 bases of the junction left unmatched. The germline V gene encodes CDR1 SGHKS and CDR2 YYEKEE (reference sequence). The CDR3 here is CASSLNPGQGGYEQYF. The CDR3 DNA reads as TGTGCCAGCAGCTTGAACCCGGGACAGGGGGGCTACGAGCAGTACTTC.

This clonotype was recorded once. This may arise from a read error, as a much more abundant clone is one base away. The chain employs TRBV12-3 or TRBV12-4 and TRBJ2-7; 9 positions match TRBD1. CDR3 length: 16 residues. Losses at the gene ends were 8 bases for V and 2 bases for J; bases not matched to a gene: 13. Written as DNA, the CDR3 is TGTGCCAGCGGTCAAAGGGCCGGACAGGGGACCTACGAGCAGTACTTC. Amino acids: CASGQRAGQGTYEQYF.

This clonotype was counted many times. The chain carries TRBV18 and TRBJ1-1, with 11 bases identical to TRBD1. CDR3 length: 14 residues. J was trimmed by 4 bases and V by 6 bases; bases with no gene match: 4. CDR1 and CDR2 (germline): KGHSH, LQKENI. Here the CDR3 DNA reads TGTGCCAGCTCCCTTGGGACAGGGGGCACTGAAGCTTTCTTT. Residues: CASSLGTGGTEAFF.

This clonotype has a count of ten or more. V usage is TRBV12-3 or TRBV12-4 and J usage is TRBJ2-3; 9 bases map to TRBD2. The junction had 6 bases not matched to a gene; V was cut back by 7 bases and J by 1 base. The CDR3 covers 15 residues. The CDR3 loop is CASKLGGRGTDTQYF. The CDR3, as DNA: TGTGCCAGCAAATTGGGCGGGAGGGGCACAGATACGCAGTATTTT.